This section outlines one T cell receptor beta chain sequence together with its context. In its sample, this clone was seen once. What antigen it recognizes has not been identified. Base quality data are lacking; no much larger clone is found one base away. From the germline V gene, CDR1 is SGHNT and CDR2 is YENEEA. The V end gives up 5 bases and the J end 2 bases, leaving 7 bases in the junction not matched to a gene. Measured from the cysteine to the phenylalanine, the CDR3 is 15 residues long. Only CDR3 DNA is held: 45 bases, read in frame from base 1. This sample was taken from a study of radiotherapy plus CTLA-4 blockade in lung cancer (dated by TCRdb to the late 2010s). Context from the whole study: Among the enrolled patients, roughly 19% had an objective response, and less than 40% reached disease control.

What the work shows at the level of the full study, not this receptor alone: TCR clones derived from tumors expanded in peripheral blood after treatment with radiotherapy and ipilimumab. The strongest predictors of response, as reported, were early dynamic changes in blood T cell clones along with a rise in serum interferon-beta after radiation.

The study tested focal radiation therapy combined with CTLA-4 blockade (ipilimumab) in patients with chemo-refractory metastatic non-small-cell lung cancer. Libraries were built with the immunoSEQ multiplex PCR assay. TCRdb took this table from immuneACCESS and kept in-frame rearrangements with V and J called. Such tables lack part of the clones; where checked against another copy, unresolved V genes explain under half of the gap, and the rest is unexplained. In this sample the table shows under 90,000 clones, 72% of which occur a single time. The ten largest clones take up roughly 13% of the sample.

Sequenced material: peripheral blood, taken from a patient treated with radiotherapy plus ipilimumab. This chain joins TRBV11-3 to TRBJ2-3, with 7 junctional bases fitting TRBD1. This clonotype was obtained from a human donor with non-small cell lung cancer that progressed on radiotherapy plus ipilimumab. The DNA is as follows: TGTGCCAGCAGCCCCGGACAGGCGAACACAGATACGCAGTATTTT. Its translation is CASSPGQANTDTQYF.